The present entry profiles one TCR beta chain with its context. Repertoires were generated with immunoSEQ multiplex PCR, while TCRdb's copy carries only in-frame clones and drops some. The data show about 110,000 clones, over 75% seen once. The V end lost 3 bases, the J end lost 8 bases, and 16 bases lay between the germline ends. CDR3 length equals 14 residues. Germline loops: CDR1 SGHTA, CDR2 FQGNSA. These data originate in a study of T cell responses to AZD1222 COVID-19 vaccine. The receptor comes from an adult in good health. The chain has TRBV7-2 and TRBJ1-2; no firm D call. The source material was peripheral blood, sampled on day 0 of MenACWY control vaccination. CDR3 sequence (DNA): TGTGCCAGCAGCTTCGGCAGGACGGGTTGGGGCTACACCTTC. Amino acid sequence: CASSFGRTGWGYTF.